Listed here are 21 T cell receptor beta chains from one sample, sequenced in a study of T cells in Graves' hyperthyroidism and ophthalmopathy. Researchers amplified the TCR beta CDR3 regions from RNA transcripts. First-round RT-PCR of the TCR CDR3 relied on the HTBI primer set. MiXCR, applied by TCRdb to the multiplex PCR reads, yields one record per CDR3 protein. Found here are a few hundred thousand distinct CDR3 sequences, about 20% of them singletons; the top ten hold approximately 60%. What was sequenced was blood. The receptors come from a man younger than 45 with Graves' ophthalmopathy.

The sample holds many counts of this clonotype. The V call is TRBV11-3, the J call TRBJ2-1; tentative D call: TRBD2 (6 bases). In germline, CDR1 is SGHNT, CDR2 YENEEA. The V gene lost 5 bases and the J gene lost 0 bases, with 20 bases spanning the gap. The CDR3 is 18 amino acids. This chain's CDR3 is CASSPRLDPVISYNEQFF. In DNA, the CDR3 is TGTGCCAGCAGCCCCCGACTAGACCCCGTCATCTCCTACAATGAGCAGTTCTTC.

This sequence joins TRBV2 and TRBJ1-5; the match to TRBD1 covers 8 bases. Germline CDR1 SNHLY, CDR2 FYNNEI. Trimming cost V 4 bases and J 0 bases; bases outside gene matches: 11. The CDR3 loop spans 18 amino acids. The CDR3 nucleotides are TGTGCCAGCAGTGCTACTCGACAGGGGCCCCCTAGCAATCAGCCCCAGCATTTT. It encodes CASSATRQGPPSNQPQHF. The full variable domain, with the rest looked up from reference TRBV2 and TRBJ1-5, is EPEVTQTPSHQVTQMGQEVILRCVPISNHLYFYWYRQILGQKVEFLVSFYNNEISEKSEIFDDQFSVERPDGSNFTLKIRSTKLEDSAMYFCASSATRQGPPSNQPQHFGDGTRLSIL.

A few counts support this clonotype. Here the CDR3 reads CASRTPGQGKEQYF. The CDR3 DNA follows: TGTGCCAGCAGGACTCCGGGACAGGGGAAGGAGCAGTACTTC. The gene calls are TRBV2 and TRBJ2-7, with 10 nucleotides matching TRBD1. The CDR3 is 14 residues long. Germline V lookup: CDR1 SNHLY, CDR2 FYNNEI. V lost 6 bases to trimming and J lost 7 bases; unmatched junction nucleotides: 9.

This clonotype was seen many times. The chain has TRBV12-3 or TRBV12-4 and TRBJ2-7, with D possibly TRBD1 on 5 matching bases. V lost 6 bases and J lost 3, with 15 bases in between. The CDR3 runs to 14 residues. CDR3 in amino acids: CASSLTVDGYEQYF. CDR3 bases: TGTGCCAGCAGCTTGACAGTAGATGGCTACGAGCAGTACTTC.

The table lists this clonotype with a few counts. V gene TRBV6-7 combines with J gene TRBJ2-5; the D gene could be TRBD1 or TRBD2 (5 bases each). TRBV6-7 qualifies as an ORF whose function is uncertain. CDR3 size: 14 residues. Trimming shortened V by 2 bases and J by 1 base, and 8 bases separated the two germline ends. CDR3 residues: CASSYPGPQETQYF. CDR3 DNA sequence: TGTGCCAGCAGTTACCCGGGACCCCAAGAGACCCAGTACTTC.

The chain links TRBV3-1 to TRBJ1-2, with a tentative D call TRBD1 (5 bases). This CDR3 region has 13 residues. Germline V lookup: CDR1 LGHDT, CDR2 YNNKEL (reference sequence). V lost 4 bases and J lost 5, with 11 bases in between. Here the CDR3 DNA reads TGTGCCAGCAGCCCCCGACAGAGATATGGCTACACCTTC. Translated, it gives CASSPRQRYGYTF.

This sequence joins TRBV11-3 and TRBJ2-3, with 8 positions matching TRBD1. V trimming: 6 bases; J trimming: 4 bases; junction bases outside the gene matches: 15. This CDR3 spans 17 amino acids. Germline V gene lookup returns CDR1 SGHNT and CDR2 YENEEA. CDR3 sequence reads: CASSPTLGAGGSDTQYF. The CDR3 DNA reads TGTGCCAGCAGTCCCACCCTAGGGGCAGGGGGCTCAGATACGCAGTATTTT.

This clonotype occurred many times. V usage is TRBV6-5 and J usage is TRBJ2-3; no clear D. Germline V CDR1 and CDR2: MNHEY, SVGAGI. The CDR3 loop spans 14 amino acids. V was clipped by 2 bases and J by 0 bases, with 6 bases between them. The CDR3 loop is CASSYRASTDTQYF. The CDR3 DNA sequence: TGTGCCAGCAGTTACAGGGCCAGCACAGATACGCAGTATTTT.

This clonotype was observed many times. The chain is built from TRBV18 and TRBJ1-4; D unresolved. The CDR3 consists of 14 residues. The germline CDR1 and CDR2 sequences are KGHSH and LQKENI. Trimming removed 2 bases at V and 8 bases at J, with 12 bases between. CDR3: CASSPTVRDEKLFF. CDR3 nucleotides: TGTGCCAGCTCACCAACTGTTCGCGACGAAAAACTGTTTTTT. The full variable domain, its missing parts supplied by reference TRBV18 and TRBJ1-4, is NAGVMQNPRHLVRRRGQEARLRCSPMKGHSHVYWYRQLPEEGLKFMVYLQKENIIDESGMPKERFSAEFPKEGPSILRIQQVVRGDSAAYFCASSPTVRDEKLFFGSGTQLSVL.

Comments on this clonotype: The junction and the germline gene differ at one end; a read error may be behind it. The chain joins TRBV11-2 to TRBJ2-5; 7 bases match TRBD1. Germline V lookup: CDR1 SGHAT, CDR2 FQNNGV. This CDR3 spans 14 amino acids. CDR3 amino acids: CPSSYGTDEETQYF. As DNA, the CDR3 is TGTCCCAGCAGCTACGGGACAGACGAAGAGACCCAGTACTTC.

V gene TRBV20-1 combines with J gene TRBJ2-5; 16 nucleotides match TRBD2. CDR3 length: 17 residues. CDR1 is DFQATT, CDR2 SNEGSKA, per germline (reference sequence). V was pared by 5 bases and J by 5 bases, with 11 bases of the junction left unmatched. The CDR3 DNA follows: TGCAGTGCTGAGCTCGGGACTAGCGGGAGGGCTGGGGAGACCCAGTACTTC. Translating it yields CSAELGTSGRAGETQYF.

This clonotype was recorded at least ten times. The chain uses TRBV27 and TRBJ2-7, with D possibly matching TRBD1 (5 bases). Germline CDR1 and CDR2: MNHEY and SMNVEV (reference sequence). V was clipped by 0 bases and J by 2 bases, with 17 bases between them. This CDR3 has 17 amino acids. The CDR3 sequence is CASSLSQTGKSPYEQYF. DNA of the CDR3: TGTGCCAGCAGTTTATCCCAAACAGGTAAATCACCCTACGAGCAGTACTTC.

The rearrangement links TRBV30 to TRBJ1-2; 7 nucleotides line up with TRBD1. V lost 3 bases, J lost 6 bases, and 7 bases stayed unmatched. Per the germline V gene, CDR1 is GTSNPN and CDR2 is SVGIG (reference sequence). This CDR3 has 13 residues. The CDR3 here is CAWSGDRLNGYTF. The CDR3 coding sequence is TGTGCCTGGAGCGGGGACAGATTGAATGGCTACACCTTC.

V gene TRBV19 combines with J gene TRBJ2-5; 8 bases align to TRBD2. Germline V gives CDR1 LNHDA, CDR2 SQIVND (reference sequence). The CDR3 covers 13 residues. The ends lost 4 bases at V and 4 bases at J; junction bases unmatched: 2. The CDR3 protein is CASSSGRLETQYF. In DNA, the CDR3 is TGTGCCAGTAGTAGCGGGAGGTTAGAGACCCAGTACTTC.

The genes are TRBV9 and TRBJ2-7; D may be TRBD2 (6 bases). Trimming removed 3 bases at V and 7 bases at J, with 11 bases between. The germline V gene has CDR1 SGDLS and CDR2 YYNGEE. This CDR3 contains 12 residues. The CDR3 DNA sequence: TGTGCCAGCAGCGCCAGGGAGGAGGAGCAGTACTTC. Translation: CASSAREEEQYF. Full variable domain (rest looked up from reference TRBV9 and TRBJ2-7): DSGVTQTPKHLITATGQRVTLRCSPRSGDLSVYWYQQSLDQGLQFLIQYYNGEERAKGNILERFSAQQFPDLHSELNLSSLELGDSALYFCASSAREEEQYFGPGTRLTVT.

This clonotype occurred many times. V and J are TRBV18 and TRBJ2-7, with no clear D. The CDR3 covers 14 residues. Germline V gene data show CDR1 as KGHSH and CDR2 as LQKENI. Trimming removed 0 bases from V and 3 bases from J, with 9 bases in between. CDR3 DNA: TGTGCCAGCTCACCACCGACAATACTCTACGAGCAGTACTTC. It translates to CASSPPTILYEQYF.

The table lists this clonotype with a few counts. This clone may be a read error of a much larger clone one base away. This rearrangement joins TRBV13 to TRBJ1-1, with D possibly being TRBD1 (6 bases). Germline CDR1 reads PRHDT; CDR2 reads FYEKMQ (reference sequence). The CDR3 is 15 residues long. V was cut by 7 bases and J by 3 bases, with 18 bases left in between. CDR3 amino acids: CASNSPRGVDTEAFF. DNA for the CDR3: TGTGCCAGCAACTCCCCCAGGGGTGTCGACACTGAAGCTTTCTTT.

This clonotype appeared a few times. This chain joins TRBV6-1 and TRBJ1-1, with D maybe TRBD1 (6 bases). The V and J ends lost 5 bases and 2 bases respectively, with 12 bases between them. The CDR3 totals 14 residues. CDR1 is MNHNS and CDR2 is SASEGT in the germline V gene. CDR3 loop: CASSMGQFNTEAFF. In nucleotides, the CDR3 is TGTGCCAGCAGTATGGGACAATTCAACACTGAAGCTTTCTTT.

This clonotype was found many times. This rearrangement joins TRBV29-1 to TRBJ2-7, with D hard to call. V dropped 6 bases and J dropped 7 bases, with 7 bases sitting between them. Germline V gene sequence: CDR1 SQVTM, CDR2 ANQGSEA. CDR3 size: 9 residues. The CDR3 DNA follows: TGCAGCGTCGTGAAGGAGCAGTACTTC. Translated: CSVVKEQYF.

Comment on this clonotype: Relative to the germline gene, one junction end is altered; a read error may explain this. This chain uses TRBV2 with TRBJ2-5, with 7 bases matching TRBD1. In germline, CDR1 is SNHLY, CDR2 FYNNEI. The CDR3 totals 13 residues. DNA of the CDR3: TGTGCCAGCAGTCCAAACAGGGGAGAGGCCCAGTACTTC. It is translated as CASSPNRGEAQYF.

This clonotype was detected only once. This chain uses TRBV11-1 with TRBJ2-7; 8 bases map to TRBD1. CDR3 length: 15 residues. V dropped 1 base and J dropped 2; count of bases not matched to a gene: 4. The V gene's germline CDR1 is SGHAT and CDR2 FQDESV (reference sequence). CDR3: CASSLGEQGAYEQYF. The CDR3 coding sequence is TGTGCCAGCAGCTTAGGTGAACAGGGGGCCTACGAGCAGTACTTC.